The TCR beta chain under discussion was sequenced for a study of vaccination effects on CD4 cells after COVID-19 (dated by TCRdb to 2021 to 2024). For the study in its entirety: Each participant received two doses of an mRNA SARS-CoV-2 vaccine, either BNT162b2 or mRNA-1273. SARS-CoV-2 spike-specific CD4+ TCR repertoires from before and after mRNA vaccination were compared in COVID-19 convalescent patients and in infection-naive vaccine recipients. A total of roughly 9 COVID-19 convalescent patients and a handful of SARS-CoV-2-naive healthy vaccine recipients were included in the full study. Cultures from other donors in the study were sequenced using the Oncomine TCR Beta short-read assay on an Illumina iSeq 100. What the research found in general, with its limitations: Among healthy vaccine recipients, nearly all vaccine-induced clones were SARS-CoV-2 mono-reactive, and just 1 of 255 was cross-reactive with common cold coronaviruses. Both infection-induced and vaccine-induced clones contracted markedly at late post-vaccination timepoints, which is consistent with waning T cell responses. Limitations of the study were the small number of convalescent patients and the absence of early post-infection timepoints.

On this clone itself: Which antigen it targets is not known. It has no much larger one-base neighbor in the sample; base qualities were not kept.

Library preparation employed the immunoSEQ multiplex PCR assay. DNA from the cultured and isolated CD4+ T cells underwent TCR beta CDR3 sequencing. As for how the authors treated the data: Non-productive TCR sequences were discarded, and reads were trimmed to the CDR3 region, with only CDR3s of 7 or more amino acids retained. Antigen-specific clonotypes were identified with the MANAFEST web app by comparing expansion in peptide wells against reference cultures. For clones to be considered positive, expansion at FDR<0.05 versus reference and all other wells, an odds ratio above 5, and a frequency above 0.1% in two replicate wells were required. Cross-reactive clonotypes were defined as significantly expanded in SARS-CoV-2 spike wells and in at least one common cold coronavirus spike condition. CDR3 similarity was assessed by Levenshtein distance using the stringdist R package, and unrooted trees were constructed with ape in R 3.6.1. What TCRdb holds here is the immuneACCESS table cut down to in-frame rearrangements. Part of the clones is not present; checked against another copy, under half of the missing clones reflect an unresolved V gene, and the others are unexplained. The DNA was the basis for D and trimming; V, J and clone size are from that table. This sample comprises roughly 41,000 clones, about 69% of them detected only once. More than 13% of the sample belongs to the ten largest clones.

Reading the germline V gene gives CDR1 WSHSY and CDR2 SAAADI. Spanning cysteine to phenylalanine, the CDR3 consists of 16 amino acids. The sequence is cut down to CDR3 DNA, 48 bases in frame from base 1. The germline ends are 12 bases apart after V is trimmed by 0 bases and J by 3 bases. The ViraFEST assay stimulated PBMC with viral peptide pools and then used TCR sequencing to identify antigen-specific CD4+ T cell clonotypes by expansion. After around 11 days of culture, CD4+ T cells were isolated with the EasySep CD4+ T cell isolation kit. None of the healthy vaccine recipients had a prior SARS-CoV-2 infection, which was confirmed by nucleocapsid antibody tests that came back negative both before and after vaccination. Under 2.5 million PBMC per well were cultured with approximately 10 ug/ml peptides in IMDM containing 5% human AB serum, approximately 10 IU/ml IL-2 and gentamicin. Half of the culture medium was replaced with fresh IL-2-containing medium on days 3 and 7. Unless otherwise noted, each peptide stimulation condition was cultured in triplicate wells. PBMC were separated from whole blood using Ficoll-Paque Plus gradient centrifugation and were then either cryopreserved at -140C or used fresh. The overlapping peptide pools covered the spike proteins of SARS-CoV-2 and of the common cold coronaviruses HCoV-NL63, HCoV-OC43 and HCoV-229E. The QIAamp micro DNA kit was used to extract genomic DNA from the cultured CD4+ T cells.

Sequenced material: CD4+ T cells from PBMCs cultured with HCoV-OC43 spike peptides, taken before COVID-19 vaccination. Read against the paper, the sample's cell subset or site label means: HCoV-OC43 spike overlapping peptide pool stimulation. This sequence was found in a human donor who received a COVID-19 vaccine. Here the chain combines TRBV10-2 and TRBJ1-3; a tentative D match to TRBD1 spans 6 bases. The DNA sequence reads TGCGCCAGCAGTGAGTCTAATAGGGGGAATGGAAACACCATATATTTT. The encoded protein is CASSESNRGNGNTIYF.